A selection of T cell receptor beta chains follows, all from one sample in a study of T cells after yellow fever vaccination. Using its own MiXCR run on the 5' RACE reads, TCRdb lists one record per CDR3 protein. The sample includes 300,000 to 400,000 distinct CDR3 sequences, around 13% of them seen just once. The sequenced sample was CD4+ T cells sorted from PBMCs, obtained 15 days after the yellow fever booster vaccination. The source of these receptors is a man younger than 30 who received the YFV17D yellow fever vaccine. Each CDR3 is given with its conserved first and last residue. D genes are given only for firm matches. Clone size is shown for a subset of rows, as once, few, many or a class of expanded clone.

j_call: TRBJ2-5; d_call: TRBD2; v_call: TRBV20-1; clone_size: -; cdr3_nt: TGCAGTGCTAGGGAACTAGCGGGACCACTGGGGATCCAGTACTTC; cdr3_aa: CSARELAGPLGIQYF
j_call: TRBJ1-5; d_call: -; v_call: TRBV6-1; clone_size: -; cdr3_nt: TGTGCCAGCTCGGGGGCCCAGCCCCAGCATTTT; cdr3_aa: CASSGAQPQHF
j_call: TRBJ2-6; d_call: -; v_call: TRBV6-5; clone_size: -; cdr3_nt: TGTGCCAGCAGTTACTCGACCCAGCCTGGGGCCAACGTCCTGACTTTC; cdr3_aa: CASSYSTQPGANVLTF
j_call: TRBJ1-4; d_call: -; v_call: TRBV12-3/TRBV12-4; clone_size: -; cdr3_nt: TGTGCCAGCAGTTTCCGTTCAACTAATGAAAAACTGTTTTTT; cdr3_aa: CASSFRSTNEKLFF
j_call: TRBJ2-1; d_call: -; v_call: TRBV20-1; clone_size: few; cdr3_nt: TGCAGTGCTCGAGGACGGGGGCACTACAATGAGCAGTTCTTC; cdr3_aa: CSARGRGHYNEQFF
j_call: TRBJ1-5; d_call: -; v_call: TRBV5-1; clone_size: -; cdr3_nt: TGCGCCAGCAGCTTGGGGCCAGGGCTCCAGCCGGATCAGCCCCAGCATTTT; cdr3_aa: CASSLGPGLQPDQPQHF
j_call: TRBJ2-7; d_call: -; v_call: TRBV2; clone_size: few; cdr3_nt: TGTGCCAGCAGCGCGGGTGGGGCCCCCACCTACGAGCAGTACTTC; cdr3_aa: CASSAGGAPTYEQYF
j_call: TRBJ1-2; d_call: -; v_call: TRBV2; clone_size: few; cdr3_nt: TGTGCCAGCAGCGCCGGGACGGATAACTATGGCTACACCTTC; cdr3_aa: CASSAGTDNYGYTF
j_call: TRBJ1-2; d_call: -; v_call: TRBV19; clone_size: few; cdr3_nt: TGTGCCAGTAGTATAGAGGCGGGGACACCCGTTTATGGCTACACCTTC; cdr3_aa: CASSIEAGTPVYGYTF
j_call: TRBJ2-3; d_call: -; v_call: TRBV5-1; clone_size: many; cdr3_nt: TGCGCCAGCAGCTTTTTGGATTTCCAAACAGATACGCAGTATTTT; cdr3_aa: CASSFLDFQTDTQYF
j_call: TRBJ1-3; d_call: -; v_call: TRBV10-3; clone_size: -; cdr3_nt: TGTGCCATCGGGGTCCGCTCTGGAAACACCATATATTTT; cdr3_aa: CAIGVRSGNTIYF
j_call: TRBJ2-3; d_call: TRBD2; v_call: TRBV20-1; clone_size: few; cdr3_nt: TGCAGTGCTCCAACCCGGACTAGCGCGGGAGATACGCAGTATTTT; cdr3_aa: CSAPTRTSAGDTQYF
j_call: TRBJ1-3; d_call: TRBD1; v_call: TRBV20-1; clone_size: -; cdr3_nt: TGCAGTGCTACACCGGGACAGGGGATCGGAAACACCATATATTTT; cdr3_aa: CSATPGQGIGNTIYF
j_call: TRBJ2-5; d_call: -; v_call: TRBV12-3/TRBV12-4; clone_size: many; cdr3_nt: TGTGCCAGCAGATGGACGGACGAAGAGACCCAGTACTTC; cdr3_aa: CASRWTDEETQYF
j_call: TRBJ2-5; d_call: -; v_call: TRBV6-6; clone_size: -; cdr3_nt: TGTGCCAGCAGTTACTACGAGGGTGGAAAGACCCAGTACTTC; cdr3_aa: CASSYYEGGKTQYF
j_call: TRBJ2-1; d_call: TRBD2; v_call: TRBV7-2; clone_size: many; cdr3_nt: TGTGCCAGCAGCTTAATGGCGGGGGGGAACAATGAGCAGTTCTTC; cdr3_aa: CASSLMAGGNNEQFF
j_call: TRBJ2-7; d_call: TRBD2; v_call: TRBV6-2/TRBV6-3; clone_size: -; cdr3_nt: TGTGCCAGCAGTTACCAGCGGGGGGGCGGGCGCGAGCAGTACTTC; cdr3_aa: CASSYQRGGGREQYF
j_call: TRBJ1-1; d_call: -; v_call: TRBV6-2/TRBV6-3; clone_size: few; cdr3_nt: TGTGCCAGCAGTCCCCGCCCGACTTTT; cdr3_aa: CASSPRPTF
j_call: TRBJ2-2; d_call: TRBD2; v_call: TRBV18; clone_size: -; cdr3_nt: TGTGCCAGCTCGGAGACTAGCGGCCACACCGGGGAGCTGTTTTTT; cdr3_aa: CASSETSGHTGELFF
j_call: TRBJ2-1; d_call: -; v_call: TRBV29-1; clone_size: few; cdr3_nt: TGCAGCGTTGAACTCTTTGGGACGGTGGACAATGAGCAGTTCTTC; cdr3_aa: CSVELFGTVDNEQFF
j_call: TRBJ2-4; d_call: TRBD1; v_call: TRBV5-6; clone_size: few; cdr3_nt: TGTGCCAGCAGCCGGGACAGAGTCGAAAACATTCAGTACTTC; cdr3_aa: CASSRDRVENIQYF
j_call: TRBJ1-2; d_call: -; v_call: TRBV24-1; clone_size: -; cdr3_nt: TGTGCCACCAGTGATTTGTCAGGGCCCGGCTACACCTTC; cdr3_aa: CATSDLSGPGYTF
j_call: TRBJ2-5; d_call: -; v_call: TRBV24-1; clone_size: few; cdr3_nt: TGTGCCACCAGTGACCCCAGCGGGCCCCAAGAGACCCAGTACTTC; cdr3_aa: CATSDPSGPQETQYF
j_call: TRBJ1-2; d_call: -; v_call: TRBV2; clone_size: few; cdr3_nt: TGTGCCAGCAGTGAAGCCCAGACAGTCCTCGGCGGCTACACCTTC; cdr3_aa: CASSEAQTVLGGYTF
j_call: TRBJ1-5; d_call: -; v_call: TRBV7-2; clone_size: many; cdr3_nt: TGTGCCAGCAGCAAGTCGGAGGGGGGTCAGCCCCAGCATTTT; cdr3_aa: CASSKSEGGQPQHF
j_call: TRBJ2-7; d_call: -; v_call: TRBV11-2; clone_size: -; cdr3_nt: TGTGCCAGCAGCTTAGTCAGGGCTAATCTCCACGAGCAGTACTTC; cdr3_aa: CASSLVRANLHEQYF
j_call: TRBJ2-5; d_call: TRBD1; v_call: TRBV5-1; clone_size: few; cdr3_nt: TGCGCCAGCAGCAGGGACAGCGACCGTGGGGAGACCCAGTACTTC; cdr3_aa: CASSRDSDRGETQYF
j_call: TRBJ1-1; d_call: TRBD1; v_call: TRBV5-1; clone_size: -; cdr3_nt: TGCGCCAGCAGCTGGGCCCGGACAGGGGAGGACACTGAAGCTTTCTTT; cdr3_aa: CASSWARTGEDTEAFF
j_call: TRBJ2-3; d_call: -; v_call: TRBV7-6; clone_size: few; cdr3_nt: TGTGCCAGCAGCGCGGGCATCACCGGGGGCAGGGGCACAGATACGCAGTATTTT; cdr3_aa: CASSAGITGGRGTDTQYF
j_call: TRBJ1-2; d_call: -; v_call: TRBV19; clone_size: few; cdr3_nt: TGTGCCAGTAGTATCCGGGACACACCGGGGGGCTACACCTTC; cdr3_aa: CASSIRDTPGGYTF
j_call: TRBJ1-5; d_call: -; v_call: TRBV21-1; clone_size: few; cdr3_nt: TGTGCCAGCAAGAACGTCGGGGCGACGGAGCAGCCCCAGCATTTT; cdr3_aa: CASKNVGATEQPQHF
j_call: TRBJ2-3; d_call: TRBD1; v_call: TRBV28; clone_size: -; cdr3_nt: TGTGCCAGCACCTTCGCAGGGGGACACACAGATACGCAGTATTTT; cdr3_aa: CASTFAGGHTDTQYF
j_call: TRBJ2-6; d_call: -; v_call: TRBV6-1; clone_size: -; cdr3_nt: TGTGCCAGCAGGAATGCCTATGCATCTGGGGCCAACGTCCTGACTTTC; cdr3_aa: CASRNAYASGANVLTF
j_call: TRBJ2-3; d_call: -; v_call: TRBV12-3/TRBV12-4; clone_size: -; cdr3_nt: TGTGCCAGCAGCCAAGAACAAAGCACGCAGTATTTT; cdr3_aa: CASSQEQSTQYF
j_call: TRBJ2-2; d_call: TRBD1; v_call: TRBV6-2/TRBV6-3; clone_size: -; cdr3_nt: TGTGCCAGCAGTTTTTCGGGACAGGGGGTGCCAACCGGGGAGCTGTTTTTT; cdr3_aa: CASSFSGQGVPTGELFF
j_call: TRBJ2-2; d_call: -; v_call: TRBV9; clone_size: few; cdr3_nt: TGTGCCAGCAGCGTCACATCGAACACCGGGGAGCTGTTTTTT; cdr3_aa: CASSVTSNTGELFF
j_call: TRBJ2-2; d_call: -; v_call: TRBV12-3/TRBV12-4; clone_size: few; cdr3_nt: TGTGCCAGCAGTCCTAGATGGAACACCGGGGAGCTGTTTTTT; cdr3_aa: CASSPRWNTGELFF